This TCR beta chain was identified during a study of cytomegalovirus exposure and HLA in healthy donors. Whole-study findings and limits: Among the sequence variants, a highly shared cluster was likely an artifact of sequencing. The authors confirmed in vitro that a few CMV-associated chains were specific for CMV antigens.

This CDR3 spans 14 amino acids. The germline V gene has CDR1 SEHNR and CDR2 FQNEAQ (reference sequence). The V gene end was trimmed by 0 bases and the J gene end by 6 bases; junction bases not matched to a gene: 1. The PCR used 60 Vbeta and 13 Jbeta primers. Sequencing was performed with immunoSEQ multiplex PCR; in TCRdb, only in-frame clones are kept and a portion is missing. This sample carries more than 65,000 clones, approximately 79% of them seen once, and the ten largest clones take around 6%. About this clone itself: The antigen remains undetermined.

This TCR came from a female donor in good health and CMV-seronegative. Sequencing was performed on PBMCs. The J gene is TRBJ2-1, the V gene TRBV7-9; 8 bases match TRBD2. CDR3 residues: CASSLAGTSNEQFF. The CDR3 nucleotides are TGTGCCAGCAGCTTAGCCGGGACTAGCAATGAGCAGTTCTTC.